This T cell receptor beta chain was captured in a study of cytomegalovirus exposure and HLA in healthy donors. Across the whole study: A data release that came early held tens of millions of unique TCRs from HLA-typed donors. Study-level points and caveats: A later analysis linked more than 15,000 TCR beta sequences to HLA alleles at 0.05 false discovery rate.

Amplification used 60 Vbeta primers and 13 Jbeta primers. Original processing notes: A later analysis tallied some 84 million unique TCR beta chains, 9.5 million to 14 million of them shared. Generated by immunoSEQ multiplex PCR, the TCRdb table keeps only in-frame clones and is missing some. V and J calls and clone size are copied from that table; D and trimming were computed from the DNA. The sample records under 200,000 clones, roughly 80% being singletons. To note about this clone: The antigen remains unidentified.

The V gene lost 3 bases and the J gene lost 1 base, with 12 bases spanning the gap. Per the germline V gene, CDR1 is SQVTM and CDR2 is ANQGSEA. The CDR3 runs to 14 residues. This receptor was taken from a woman younger than 35 in good health and CMV-seronegative. The sequenced sample was PBMCs. V usage is TRBV29-1 and J usage is TRBJ2-5, with D uncertain. The CDR3 sequence: CSVDGLPRQETQYF. As DNA, the CDR3 is TGCAGCGTTGATGGCCTCCCCCGCCAAGAGACCCAGTACTTC.